This T cell receptor beta chain was obtained from a study of memory CD4+ T cells and cytomegalovirus serostatus. Study-wide findings and caveats: Median bootstrapped AUC for CMV status was approximately 0.96 originally, approximately 0.91 US-trained.

The data were produced by immunoSEQ multiplex PCR, yet TCRdb's version contains in-frame clones alone and is incomplete. Of 80,000 to 100,000 clones in the sample, about 80% are singletons; the top ten hold 3.6%. This clone was detected only a few times. Its antigen is not identified. Trimming pared 5 bases from V and 4 bases from J, leaving 4 bases between. There are 11 residues in the CDR3. Germline CDR1 reads SNHLY; CDR2 reads FYNNEI. The sort gate was single viable CD3+CD4+CD8-CD45RO+ cells for memory CD4+ T cells. Serum IgG to CMV pp150, pp28, p38 and p52 defined serostatus. After thawing, CD4+ T cells were positively selected.

The chain combines TRBV2 with TRBJ2-3; D remains ambiguous. The TCR sequence derives from an adult in good health and CMV-seropositive. The specimen sequenced was memory CD4+ T cells from blood. CDR3: CASSYADTQYF. The CDR3 DNA reads as TGTGCCAGCAGTTATGCAGATACGCAGTATTTT.